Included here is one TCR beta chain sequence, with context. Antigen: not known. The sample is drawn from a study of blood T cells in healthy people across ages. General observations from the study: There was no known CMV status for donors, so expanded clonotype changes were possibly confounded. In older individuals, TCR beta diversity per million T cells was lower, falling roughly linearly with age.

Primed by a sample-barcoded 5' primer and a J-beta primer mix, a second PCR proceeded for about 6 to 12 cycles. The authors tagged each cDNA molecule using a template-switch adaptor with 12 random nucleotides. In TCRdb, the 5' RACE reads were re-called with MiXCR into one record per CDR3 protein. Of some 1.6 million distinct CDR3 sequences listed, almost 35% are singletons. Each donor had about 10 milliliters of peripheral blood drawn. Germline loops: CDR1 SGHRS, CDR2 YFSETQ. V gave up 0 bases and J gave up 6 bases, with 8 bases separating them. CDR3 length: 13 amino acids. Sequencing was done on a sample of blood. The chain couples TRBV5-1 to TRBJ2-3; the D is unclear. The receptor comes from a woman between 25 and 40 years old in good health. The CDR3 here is CASSLGTFDTQYF. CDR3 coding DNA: TGCGCCAGCAGCTTGGGAACCTTCGATACGCAGTATTTT.